A selection of T cell receptor beta chains follows, all from one sample in a study of T cell repertoires in cytomegalovirus infection. TCRdb re-called the reads with MiXCR, one entry per CDR3 protein. Among roughly 230,000 distinct CDR3 sequences listed, roughly 22% were seen once. Sequencing was carried out using CD8+ T cells from PBMCs. These receptors were obtained from a human donor in good health (CMV status not recorded). Some clones in this sample may be carry-over from other donors' samples. CDR3s include the opening cysteine and the closing phenylalanine or tryptophan. A D gene is named only where the DNA matches it firmly. Clone size is given for some rows only: seen once, a few or many times, or a class if the clone is expanded.

TRBD2	.	TRBV7-9	TRBJ2-5	TGTGCCAGCGTAGCGGGGGGGCCCTCCGTCGAGACCCAGTACTTC	CASVAGGPSVETQYF
.	.	TRBV7-9	TRBJ2-7	TGTGCCAGCAGCATAAGTCAGGGGTTCGACGAGCAGTACTTC	CASSISQGFDEQYF
.	many	TRBV7-9	TRBJ1-1	TGTGCCAGCAGCGCTACCTCAGGGGTTCACACTGAAGCTTTCTTT	CASSATSGVHTEAFF
.	.	TRBV7-3	TRBJ1-2	TGTGCCAGCAGCTTAACTGGCGGGCAGCCCAGCGGCTACACCTTC	CASSLTGGQPSGYTF
.	.	TRBV20-1	TRBJ2-1	TGCAGTGCTAAGAGGGTACTTTACAATGAGCAGTTCTTC	CSAKRVLYNEQFF
.	.	TRBV19	TRBJ1-1	TGTGCCAGTAGGGCCAGGACGAACACTGAAGCTTTCTTT	CASRARTNTEAFF
TRBD2	.	TRBV29-1	TRBJ2-5	TGCAGCGTTGTGGTGACTAGCGGGGTAAAGACCCAGTACTTC	CSVVVTSGVKTQYF
TRBD2	few	TRBV28	TRBJ2-7	TGTGCCAGCAGTTTTCCTCGGGAGGGACTAATCTACGAGCAGTACTTC	CASSFPREGLIYEQYF
TRBD2	many	TRBV29-1	TRBJ2-5	TGCAGCGTCAAGCGGGACCGTAGAGGAGAGACCCAGTACTTC	CSVKRDRRGETQYF
.	many	TRBV28	TRBJ2-3	TGTGCCAGCAGTGATCCCGGGACTCCTAACACAGATACGCAGTATTTT	CASSDPGTPNTDTQYF
.	.	TRBV6-1	TRBJ2-1	TGTGCCAGCAGTTCCGGGACAAGGGGAACTGAGCAGTTCTTC	CASSSGTRGTEQFF
TRBD1	.	TRBV12-3/TRBV12-4	TRBJ1-2	TGTGCCAGCAGTTTCCCCCGGGCAGGGGGGGACTATGGCTACACCTTC	CASSFPRAGGDYGYTF
.	few	TRBV5-1	TRBJ1-2	TGCGCCAGCACCCTGGACTCTTCTAACTATGGCTACACCTTC	CASTLDSSNYGYTF
.	many	TRBV7-2	TRBJ1-2	TGTGCCAGCACCGTGCCGCCCAGGGTGAACTATGGCTACACCTTC	CASTVPPRVNYGYTF
.	many	TRBV7-2	TRBJ1-6	TGTGCCAGCAGCTTAGTGTGGGACGTCGGGGGGCGGAAGTCACCCCTCCACTTT	CASSLVWDVGGRKSPLHF
TRBD2	few	TRBV2	TRBJ2-1	TGTGCCAGCAGTGAAAAGCGGGGGGCTTGGGGTGAGCAGTTCTTC	CASSEKRGAWGEQFF
.	.	TRBV20-1	TRBJ2-5	TGCAGTGCTAGTTCTAGCCTCGAAGAGACCCAGTACTTC	CSASSSLEETQYF
TRBD1	few	TRBV25-1	TRBJ1-1	TGTGCCAGCAGTGACCGCCCCTTAGACAGGGGAAAAGCTTTCTTT	CASSDRPLDRGKAFF
.	few	TRBV27	TRBJ2-2	TGTGCCAGCAGCGGAGGGCCCGGGACATCGAACACCGGGGAGCTGTTTTTT	CASSGGPGTSNTGELFF
.	.	TRBV28	TRBJ1-5	TGTGCCAGCAGTTTAGGTCAGCCCCAGCATTTT	CASSLGQPQHF
.	.	TRBV19	TRBJ1-1	TGTGCCAGTAGTACATTACAATTGGACTCTGAAGCTTTCTTT	CASSTLQLDSEAFF
.	.	TRBV25-1	TRBJ2-1	TGTGCCAGCAGTGAATGGGGGAAGTCGTCGAATGAGCAGTTCTTC	CASSEWGKSSNEQFF
TRBD1	few	TRBV5-1	TRBJ1-6	TGCGCCAGCAGCTTGCAGGGGGAAAATTCACCCCTCCACTTT	CASSLQGENSPLHF
.	few	TRBV18	TRBJ2-3	TGTGCCAGCTCACCTTTCTACACAGATACGCAGTATTTT	CASSPFYTDTQYF
.	.	TRBV6-2/TRBV6-3	TRBJ2-2	TGTGCCAGCAGCTTCCTTCGGGGGGCAGGGGGGGAGCTGTTTTTT	CASSFLRGAGGELFF
TRBD1	.	TRBV5-1	TRBJ1-1	TGCGCCAGCAGCTTGGCCTGGACAGGGGGTATGAACACTGAAGCTTTCTTT	CASSLAWTGGMNTEAFF
TRBD1	.	TRBV24-1	TRBJ2-2	TGTGCCACCAGTGATTTGCCGGGACAGGGGACCGGGGAGCTGTTTTTT	CATSDLPGQGTGELFF